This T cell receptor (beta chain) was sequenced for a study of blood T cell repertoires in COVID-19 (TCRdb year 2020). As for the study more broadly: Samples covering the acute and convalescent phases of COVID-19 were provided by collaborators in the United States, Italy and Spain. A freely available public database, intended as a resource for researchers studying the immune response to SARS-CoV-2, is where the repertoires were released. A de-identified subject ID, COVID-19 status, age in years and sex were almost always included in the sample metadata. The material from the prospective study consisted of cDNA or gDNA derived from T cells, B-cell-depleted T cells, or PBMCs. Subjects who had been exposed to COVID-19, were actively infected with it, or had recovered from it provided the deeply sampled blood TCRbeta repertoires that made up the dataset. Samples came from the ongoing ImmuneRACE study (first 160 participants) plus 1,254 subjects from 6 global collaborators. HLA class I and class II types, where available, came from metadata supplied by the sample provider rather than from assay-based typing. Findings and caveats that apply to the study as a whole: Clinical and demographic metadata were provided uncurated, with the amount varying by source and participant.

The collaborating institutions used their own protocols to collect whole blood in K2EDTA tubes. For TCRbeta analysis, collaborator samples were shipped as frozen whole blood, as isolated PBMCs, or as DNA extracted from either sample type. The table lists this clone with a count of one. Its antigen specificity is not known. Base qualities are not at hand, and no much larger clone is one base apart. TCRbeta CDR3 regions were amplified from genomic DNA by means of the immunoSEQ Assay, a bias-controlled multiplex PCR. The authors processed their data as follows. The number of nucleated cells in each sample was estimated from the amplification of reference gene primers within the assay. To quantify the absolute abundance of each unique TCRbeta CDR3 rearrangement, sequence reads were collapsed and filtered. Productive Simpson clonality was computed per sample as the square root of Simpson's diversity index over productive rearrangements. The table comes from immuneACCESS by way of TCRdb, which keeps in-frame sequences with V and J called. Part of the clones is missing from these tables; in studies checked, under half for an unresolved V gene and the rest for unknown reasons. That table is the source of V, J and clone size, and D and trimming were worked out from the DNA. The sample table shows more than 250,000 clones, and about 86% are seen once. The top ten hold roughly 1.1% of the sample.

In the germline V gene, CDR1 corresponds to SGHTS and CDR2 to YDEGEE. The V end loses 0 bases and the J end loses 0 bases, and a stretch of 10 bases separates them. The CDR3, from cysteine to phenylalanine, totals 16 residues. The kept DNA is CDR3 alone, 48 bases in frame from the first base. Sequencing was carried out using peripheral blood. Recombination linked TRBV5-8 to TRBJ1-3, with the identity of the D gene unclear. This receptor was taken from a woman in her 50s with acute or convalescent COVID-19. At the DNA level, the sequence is TGTGCCAGCAGCTTGGGCAGCGGTAACTCTGGAAACACCATATATTTT. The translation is CASSLGSGNSGNTIYF.